What follows are 7 T cell receptor beta chains derived from one specimen sequenced in a study of OX40 agonist ivuxolimab in advanced cancers. Measured with immunoSEQ multiplex PCR; TCRdb has only the in-frame clones, and not every one. Of under 85,000 clones listed, around 85% were seen once; the top ten hold about 0.76%. The sample in question was CD4+ or CD8+ T cells sorted from blood, obtained in a trial of the OX40 agonist ivuxolimab. The receptors stem from an adult with an advanced solid tumor such as melanoma, head and neck, liver or kidney cancer.

V is TRBV7-6 and J is TRBJ2-7, with TRBD1 identical over 9 bases. The CDR3 spans 15 residues. Germline CDR1 is SGHVS and CDR2 is FNYEAQ. With 1 base clipped from V and 6 bases from J, the junction kept 7 bases outside the gene matches. DNA for the CDR3: TGTGCCAGCAGCTTAGAGCCGGGACAGGGTGGCGAGCAGTACTTC. Encoded protein: CASSLEPGQGGEQYF.

This sequence joins TRBV14 and TRBJ1-4; no clear D gene. The germline gives CDR1 SGHDN, CDR2 FVKESK. Between the trimmed V and J ends, which lost 2 bases and 7 bases, there was a span of 14 bases. The CDR3 extends over 15 amino acids. The CDR3 coding sequence is TGTGCCAGCAGCCAACCCGCGGGGTTTGGTGAAAAACTGTTTTTT. Translation: CASSQPAGFGEKLFF.

This clone showed up just once. The chain links TRBV19 to TRBJ2-1; maybe TRBD1 (5 bases). The V end lost 7 bases, the J end lost 0 bases, and 10 bases lay between the germline ends. From germline, CDR1 is LNHDA and CDR2 SQIVND (reference sequence). This CDR3 is built from 14 residues. The CDR3 DNA reads as TGTGCCAGTACCGGAGACAGCTCCTACAATGAGCAGTTCTTC. The encoded protein is CASTGDSSYNEQFF.

Here the CDR3 DNA reads TGTGCCTGGAGGCTGGGGGGGGGATCAGATACGCAGTATTTT. Translating gives CAWRLGGGSDTQYF. This chain links TRBV30 with TRBJ2-3; 7 bases map to TRBD2. V shed 3 bases, J shed 4 bases, and the junction held 7 bases outside the gene matches. The CDR3 is made up of 14 amino acids. Germline CDR1 reads GTSNPN; CDR2 reads SVGIG (reference sequence).

Written as DNA, the CDR3 is TGTGCCAGCAGCCAAGATCCACAGGGTAGCACAGATACGCAGTATTTT. Its translation: CASSQDPQGSTDTQYF. This chain uses TRBV4-2 with TRBJ2-3, with D perhaps TRBD1 (6 bases). CDR1 and CDR2 (germline): LGHNA, YNFKEQ. The CDR3 is 16 amino acids. V was pared by 0 bases and J by 0 bases, with 10 bases between.

The chain is built from TRBV4-3 and TRBJ2-7, with D uncertain. V was shortened by 0 bases and J by 7 bases, with 10 bases between the two germline ends. Germline assignment: CDR1 LGHNA and CDR2 YSLEER. The CDR3 consists of 13 residues. DNA of the CDR3: TGCGCCAGCAGCCAAGAGGTCCACAAGGAGCAGTACTTC. Protein product: CASSQEVHKEQYF.

The CDR3 reads CASNPGGVGYEQYF. The CDR3 DNA sequence: TGTGCCAGCAACCCCGGGGGGGTAGGGTACGAGCAGTACTTC. The chain recombines TRBV6-1 with TRBJ2-7; TRBD2 aligns across 8 bases. CDR3 length equals 14 residues. Per germline, CDR1 MNHNS and CDR2 SASEGT. Trimming took 7 bases from V and 4 from J; bases not matched to a gene: 9.